This T cell receptor beta chain derives from a study of T-cell reconstitution after alpha-beta-depleted transplantation in children. Overall study findings and caveats: From surviving recipient T cells and thymic progenitors came the high day-60 TCRbeta diversity observed in some patients. Newly made T cells mostly supplied T-cell counts and diversity one year after transplant. Roughly two months post-transplant, alpha-beta T cells reportedly originated from several hundred graft clones that had expanded.

Of note for this clonotype: Its target is not known.

V lost 5 bases to trimming and J lost 4 bases, with 23 bases between them. CDR1 is SNHLY, CDR2 FYNNEI, per germline. The CDR3 totals 18 residues. This sample's TCRbeta library carried unique molecular identifier barcodes. Via MiXCR, TCRdb re-called the PCR reads, giving one row per CDR3 protein. The sample contains about 1,000,000 distinct CDR3 sequences, under 30% of which appear only once. This chain joins TRBV2 and TRBJ2-2; a weak D match, TRBD2 (7 bases). The clonotype comes from a boy in the first two years of life who had a stem cell transplant for SCID, so the T cells may come from the graft donor. The material sequenced was PBMCs, mostly from graft donor cells, taken 360 days after TCRalphabeta/CD19-depleted stem cell transplant. In DNA, the CDR3 is TGTGCCAGCAGTCCCTCGCTTGGGGGGGGGCCGGGCACCGGGGAGCTGTTTTTT. As protein: CASSPSLGGGPGTGELFF.